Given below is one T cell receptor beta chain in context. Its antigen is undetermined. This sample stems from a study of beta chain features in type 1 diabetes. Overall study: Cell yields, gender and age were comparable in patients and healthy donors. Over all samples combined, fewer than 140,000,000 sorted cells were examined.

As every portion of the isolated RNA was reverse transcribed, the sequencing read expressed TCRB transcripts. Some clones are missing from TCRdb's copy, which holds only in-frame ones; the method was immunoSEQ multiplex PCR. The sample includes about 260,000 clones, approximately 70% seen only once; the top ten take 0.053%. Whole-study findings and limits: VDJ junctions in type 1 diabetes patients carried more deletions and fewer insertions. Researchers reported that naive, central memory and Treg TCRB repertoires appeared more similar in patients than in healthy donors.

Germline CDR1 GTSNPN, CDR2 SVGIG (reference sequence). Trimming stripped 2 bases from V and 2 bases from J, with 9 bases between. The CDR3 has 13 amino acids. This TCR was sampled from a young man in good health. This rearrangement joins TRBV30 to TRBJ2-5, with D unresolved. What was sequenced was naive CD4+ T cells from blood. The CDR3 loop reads CAWSTRLQETQYF. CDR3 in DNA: TGTGCCTGGAGTACACGATTACAAGAGACCCAGTACTTC.